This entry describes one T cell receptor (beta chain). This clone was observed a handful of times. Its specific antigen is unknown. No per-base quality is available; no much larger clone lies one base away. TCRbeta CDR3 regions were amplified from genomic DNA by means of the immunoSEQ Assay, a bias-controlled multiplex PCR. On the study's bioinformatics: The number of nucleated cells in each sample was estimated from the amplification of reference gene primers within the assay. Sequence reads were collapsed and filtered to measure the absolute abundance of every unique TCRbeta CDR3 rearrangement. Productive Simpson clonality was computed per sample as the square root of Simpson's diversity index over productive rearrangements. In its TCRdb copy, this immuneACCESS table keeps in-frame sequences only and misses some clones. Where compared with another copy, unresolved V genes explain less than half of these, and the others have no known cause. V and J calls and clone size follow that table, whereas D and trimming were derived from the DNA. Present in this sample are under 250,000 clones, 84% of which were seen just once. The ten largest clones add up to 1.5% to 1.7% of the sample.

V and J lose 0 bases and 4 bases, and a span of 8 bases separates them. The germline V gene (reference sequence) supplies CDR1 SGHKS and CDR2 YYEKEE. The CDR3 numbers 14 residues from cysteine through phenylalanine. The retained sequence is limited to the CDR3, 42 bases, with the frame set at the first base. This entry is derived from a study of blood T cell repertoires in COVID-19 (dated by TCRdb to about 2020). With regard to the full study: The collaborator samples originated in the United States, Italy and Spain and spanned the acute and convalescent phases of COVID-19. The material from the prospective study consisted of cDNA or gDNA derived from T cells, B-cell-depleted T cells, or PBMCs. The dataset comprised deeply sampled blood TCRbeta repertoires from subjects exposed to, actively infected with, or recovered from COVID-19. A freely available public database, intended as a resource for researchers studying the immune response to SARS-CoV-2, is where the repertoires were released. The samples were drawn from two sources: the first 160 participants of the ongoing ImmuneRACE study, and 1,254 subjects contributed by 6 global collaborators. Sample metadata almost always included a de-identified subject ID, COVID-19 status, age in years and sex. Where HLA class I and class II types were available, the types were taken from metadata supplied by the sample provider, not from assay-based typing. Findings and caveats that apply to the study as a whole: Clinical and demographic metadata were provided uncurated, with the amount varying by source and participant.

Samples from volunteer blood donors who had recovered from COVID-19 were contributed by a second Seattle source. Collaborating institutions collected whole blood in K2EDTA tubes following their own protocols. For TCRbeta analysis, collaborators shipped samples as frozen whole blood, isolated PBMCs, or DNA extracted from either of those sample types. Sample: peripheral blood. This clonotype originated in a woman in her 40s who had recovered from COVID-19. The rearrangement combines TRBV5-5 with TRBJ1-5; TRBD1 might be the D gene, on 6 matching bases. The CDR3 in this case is CASSLGGQNQPQHF. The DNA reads TGTGCCAGCAGCTTGGGGGGGCAGAATCAGCCCCAGCATTTT.